This T cell receptor (beta chain) was sequenced for a study of blood T cells in healthy people across ages. Points from the study as a whole: The authors considered diversity estimates from one million T cells to be underestimates. Higher diversity and more naive CD4+ cells were features of long-lived donors, compared to aged donors.

In its sample, this clonotype was seen many times. The antigen remains undetermined. This CDR3 has 17 amino acids. V was clipped by 0 bases and J by 4 bases; unmatched bases: 10. The germline V gene encodes CDR1 SGHDT and CDR2 YYEEEE. It was with a sample-barcoded 5' primer and a J-beta primer mix that a second PCR of roughly 7 to 11 cycles was run. In TCRdb, the 5' RACE reads were re-called with MiXCR into one record per CDR3 protein. The sample yields more than 800,000 distinct CDR3 sequences, around 26% seen once. The sequencing input was blood. This sequence joins TRBV5-6 and TRBJ2-5; 9 positions agree with TRBD2. The sequence was obtained from a woman aged 80 or over in good health. The CDR3 sequence is CASSLAGSGGKRETQYF. As DNA, the CDR3 is TGTGCCAGCAGCTTGGCCGGTAGCGGGGGAAAAAGAGAGACCCAGTACTTC.